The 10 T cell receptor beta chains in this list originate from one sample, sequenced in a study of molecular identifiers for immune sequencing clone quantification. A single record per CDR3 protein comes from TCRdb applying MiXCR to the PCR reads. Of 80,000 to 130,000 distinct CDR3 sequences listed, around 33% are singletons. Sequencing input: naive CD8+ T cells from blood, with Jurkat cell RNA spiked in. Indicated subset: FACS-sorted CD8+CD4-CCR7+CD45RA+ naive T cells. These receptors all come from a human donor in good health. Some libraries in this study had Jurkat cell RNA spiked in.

CDR3: CASSQNTGPGNTIYF. CDR3 DNA: TGCGCCAGCAGCCAGAATACAGGGCCCGGAAACACCATATATTTT. This sequence joins TRBV4-3 and TRBJ1-3; TRBD1 might be the D (6 bases). This CDR3 is 15 amino acids long. Germline-derived CDR1 and CDR2 are LGHNA and YSLEER. The germline V and J ends were trimmed by 3 bases and 4 bases, with 13 bases remaining between them.

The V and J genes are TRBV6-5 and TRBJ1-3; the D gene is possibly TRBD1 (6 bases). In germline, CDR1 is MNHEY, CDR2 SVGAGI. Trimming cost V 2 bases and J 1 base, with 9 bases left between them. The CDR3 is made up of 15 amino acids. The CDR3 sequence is CASSYGTLSGNTIYF. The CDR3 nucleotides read TGTGCCAGCAGTTACGGGACACTTTCTGGAAACACCATATATTTT.

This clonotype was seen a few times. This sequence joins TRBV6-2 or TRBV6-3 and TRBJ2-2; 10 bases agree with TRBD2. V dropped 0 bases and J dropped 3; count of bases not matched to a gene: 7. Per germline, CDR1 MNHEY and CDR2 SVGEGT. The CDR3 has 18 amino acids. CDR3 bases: TGTGCCAGCAGTTACTCATCCCTAGCGGGAGTGTACACCGGGGAGCTGTTTTTT. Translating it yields CASSYSSLAGVYTGELFF.

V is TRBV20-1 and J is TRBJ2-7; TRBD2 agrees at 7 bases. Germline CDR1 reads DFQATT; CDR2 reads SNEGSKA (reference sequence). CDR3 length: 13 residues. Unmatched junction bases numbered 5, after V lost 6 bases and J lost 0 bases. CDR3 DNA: TGCAGTGCCCTGAGCGGGACCTCCTACGAGCAGTACTTC. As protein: CSALSGTSYEQYF.

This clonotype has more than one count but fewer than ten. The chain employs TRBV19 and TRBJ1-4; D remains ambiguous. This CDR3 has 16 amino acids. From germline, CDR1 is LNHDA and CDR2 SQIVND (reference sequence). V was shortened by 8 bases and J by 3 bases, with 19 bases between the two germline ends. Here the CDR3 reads CASGSVGLLANEKLFF. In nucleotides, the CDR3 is TGTGCCAGTGGGTCGGTGGGGTTACTGGCTAATGAAAAACTGTTTTTT.

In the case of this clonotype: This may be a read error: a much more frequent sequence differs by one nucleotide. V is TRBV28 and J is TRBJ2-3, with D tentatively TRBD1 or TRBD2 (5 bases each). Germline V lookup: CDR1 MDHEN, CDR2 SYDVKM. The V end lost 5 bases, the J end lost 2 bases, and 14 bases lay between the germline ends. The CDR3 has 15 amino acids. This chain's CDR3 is CASSMTWDLTDTQYF. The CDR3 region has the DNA TGTGCCAGCAGTATGACGTGGGACCTCACAGATACGCAGTATTTT.

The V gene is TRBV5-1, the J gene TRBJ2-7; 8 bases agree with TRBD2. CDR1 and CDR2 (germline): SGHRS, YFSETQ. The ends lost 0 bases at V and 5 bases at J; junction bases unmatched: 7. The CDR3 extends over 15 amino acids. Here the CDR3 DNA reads TGCGCCAGCAGCTTGGCCCCTACGGGAGGGAACGAGCAGTACTTC. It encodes CASSLAPTGGNEQYF.

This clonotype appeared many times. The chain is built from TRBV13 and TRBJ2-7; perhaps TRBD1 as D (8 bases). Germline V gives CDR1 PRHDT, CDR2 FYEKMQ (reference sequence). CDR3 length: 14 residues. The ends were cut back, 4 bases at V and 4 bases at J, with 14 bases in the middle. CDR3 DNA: TGTGCCAGCAGCTCGACAGGGGAGGGGTACGAGCAGTACTTC. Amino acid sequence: CASSSTGEGYEQYF.

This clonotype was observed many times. In nucleotides, the CDR3 is TGTGCCAGAAAGGGGCAGAACACCGGGGAGCTGTTTTTT. Its translation: CARKGQNTGELFF. This rearrangement joins TRBV2 to TRBJ2-2; D possibly corresponds to TRBD1 (5 bases). This CDR3 comprises 13 residues. Germline values: CDR1 SNHLY, CDR2 FYNNEI. V dropped 9 bases and J dropped 1 base, with 9 bases sitting between them. Drawing the rest from reference TRBV2 and TRBJ2-2, the complete variable domain is EPEVTQTPSHQVTQMGQEVILRCVPISNHLYFYWYRQILGQKVEFLVSFYNNEISEKSEIFDDQFSVERPDGSNFTLKIRSTKLEDSAMYFCARKGQNTGELFFGEGSRLTVL.

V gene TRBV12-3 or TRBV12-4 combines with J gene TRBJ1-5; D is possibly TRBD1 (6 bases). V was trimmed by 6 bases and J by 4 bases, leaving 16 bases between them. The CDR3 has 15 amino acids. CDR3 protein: CASRMTTGPNQPQHF. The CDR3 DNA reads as TGTGCCAGCAGGATGACGACAGGCCCGAATCAGCCCCAGCATTTT.